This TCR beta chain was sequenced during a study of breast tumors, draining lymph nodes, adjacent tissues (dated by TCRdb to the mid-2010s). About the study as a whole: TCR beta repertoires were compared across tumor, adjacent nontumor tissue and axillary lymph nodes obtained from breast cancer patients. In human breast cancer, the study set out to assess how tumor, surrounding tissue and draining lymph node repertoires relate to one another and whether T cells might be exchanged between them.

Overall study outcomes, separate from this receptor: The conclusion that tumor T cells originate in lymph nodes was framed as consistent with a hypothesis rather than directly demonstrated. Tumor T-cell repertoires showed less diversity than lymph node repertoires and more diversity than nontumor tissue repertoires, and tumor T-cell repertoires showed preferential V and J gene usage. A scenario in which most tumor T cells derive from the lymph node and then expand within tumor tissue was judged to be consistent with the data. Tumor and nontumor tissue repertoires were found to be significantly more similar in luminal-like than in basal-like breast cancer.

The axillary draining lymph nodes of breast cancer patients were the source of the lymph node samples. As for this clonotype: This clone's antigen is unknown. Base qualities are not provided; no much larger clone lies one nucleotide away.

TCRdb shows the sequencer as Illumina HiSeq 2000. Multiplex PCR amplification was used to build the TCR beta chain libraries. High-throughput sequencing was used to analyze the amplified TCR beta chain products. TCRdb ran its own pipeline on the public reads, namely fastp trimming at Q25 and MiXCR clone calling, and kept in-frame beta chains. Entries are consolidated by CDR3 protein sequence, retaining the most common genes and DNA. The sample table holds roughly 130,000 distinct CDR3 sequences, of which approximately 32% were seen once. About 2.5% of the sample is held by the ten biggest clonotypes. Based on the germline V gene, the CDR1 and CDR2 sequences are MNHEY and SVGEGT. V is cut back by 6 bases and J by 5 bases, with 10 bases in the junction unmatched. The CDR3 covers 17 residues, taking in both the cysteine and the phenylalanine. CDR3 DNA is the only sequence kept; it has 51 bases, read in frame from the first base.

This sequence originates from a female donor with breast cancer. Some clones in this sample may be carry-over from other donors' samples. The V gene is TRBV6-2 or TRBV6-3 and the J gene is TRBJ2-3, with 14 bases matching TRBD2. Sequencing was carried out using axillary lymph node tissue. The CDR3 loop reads CASRHPTSGGAEDTQYF. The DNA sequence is TGTGCCAGCAGACACCCGACTAGCGGGGGGGCCGAAGATACGCAGTATTTT.